The 24 T cell receptor beta chains in this list originate from one sample, sequenced in a study of blood T cell repertoires in COVID-19. The assay was immunoSEQ multiplex PCR, and TCRdb's table has in-frame clones only and misses some. The sample shows some 200,000 clones, 85% to 90% of them seen only once. The sample comprised PBMCs or T cells enriched from blood (not recorded which). These receptors were collected from a woman aged 18-30 years in a cohort exposed to, infected with or recovered from COVID-19 (not recorded which).

This sequence joins TRBV19 and TRBJ1-2, with 7 bases lining up with TRBD1. Trimming at V came to 6 bases and at J to 5 bases, leaving 6 bases not matched to a gene. The CDR3 is 13 amino acids. Per the germline V gene, CDR1 is LNHDA and CDR2 is SQIVND (reference sequence). Written as DNA, the CDR3 is TGTGCCAGTAGGCGACAGGGTCGTTATGGCTACACCTTC. Its protein product is CASRRQGRYGYTF.

This chain joins TRBV7-2 and TRBJ2-7; D may be TRBD1 (6 bases). Germline values: CDR1 SGHTA, CDR2 FQGNSA. This CDR3 has 15 residues. With 3 bases removed from V and 2 bases from J, the gap between germline ends came to 14 bases. This CDR3 reads CASSFPTGNPYEQYF. The DNA for the CDR3 is TGTGCCAGCAGCTTCCCCACAGGGAACCCCTACGAGCAGTACTTC.

The chain recombines TRBV19 with TRBJ2-1, with a tentative D call TRBD2 (6 bases). The germline CDR1 and CDR2 sequences are LNHDA and SQIVND (reference sequence). Trimming removed 4 bases from V and 5 bases from J, with 12 bases in between. The CDR3 covers 14 residues. The DNA for the CDR3 is TGTGCCAGTAGTACACTAGCAGTTGACAATGAGCAGTTCTTC. Translation gives CASSTLAVDNEQFF.

This sequence joins TRBV9 and TRBJ2-5; 9 nucleotides align to TRBD2. Germline assignment: CDR1 SGDLS and CDR2 YYNGEE. The V and J ends lost 0 bases and 3 bases, in that order; junction bases with no gene match: 6. The length of the CDR3 is 16 residues. CDR3 sequence: CASSVGGASGEETQYF. As DNA, the CDR3 is TGTGCCAGCAGCGTAGGAGGGGCTAGCGGGGAAGAGACCCAGTACTTC. The full variable domain, its missing parts supplied by reference TRBV9 and TRBJ2-5, is DSGVTQTPKHLITATGQRVTLRCSPRSGDLSVYWYQQSLDQGLQFLIQYYNGEERAKGNILERFSAQQFPDLHSELNLSSLELGDSALYFCASSVGGASGEETQYFGPGTRLLVL.

The rearrangement uses TRBV6-6 and TRBJ1-4; TRBD1 aligns across 9 bases. The V segment lost 5 bases and the J segment 4 bases; nucleotides outside the gene matches: 11. CDR1 is MNHNY, CDR2 SVGAGI, per germline (reference sequence). CDR3 length: 17 amino acids. CDR3 amino acids: CASSLSVQGAINEKLFF. The DNA of the CDR3 is TGTGCCAGCAGTCTGTCCGTACAGGGGGCGATTAATGAAAAACTGTTTTTT.

This rearrangement joins TRBV29-1 to TRBJ2-7, with 7 bases matching TRBD1. The germline CDR1 and CDR2 sequences are SQVTM and ANQGSEA. CDR3 length: 13 amino acids. The J segment lost 1 base and the V segment lost 5 bases, leaving 5 bases of the junction unmatched. The CDR3 DNA reads TGCAGCGTTTCGACAGGGAGATCCTACGAGCAGTACTTC. This encodes CSVSTGRSYEQYF.

The CDR3 region is CASSIGPPRDNEQFF. CDR3 DNA: TGTGCCAGTAGTATAGGACCTCCGAGGGACAATGAGCAGTTCTTC. This chain uses TRBV19 with TRBJ2-1; D is possibly TRBD2 (5 bases). The V gene's germline CDR1 is LNHDA and CDR2 SQIVND (reference sequence). Trimming left V 1 base short and J 5 bases short, with 12 bases between. The CDR3 is 15 residues long.

J is TRBJ2-3 and V is TRBV27; D is ambiguous. The V gene lost 5 bases and the J gene lost 4 bases, with 13 bases spanning the gap. The germline V gene has CDR1 MNHEY and CDR2 SMNVEV (reference sequence). This CDR3 is 14 amino acids long. CDR3 coding DNA: TGTGCCAGCAGTCTAAATAGACTCGCAGATACGCAGTATTTT. As protein: CASSLNRLADTQYF.

The chain employs TRBV27 and TRBJ1-6; no definite D call. This CDR3 is 15 amino acids long. Looked up from germline, CDR1 is MNHEY and CDR2 is SMNVEV (reference sequence). Trimming took off 1 base at V and 2 bases at J, with 6 bases between the two ends. DNA of the CDR3: TGTGCCAGCAGTTTATACGGAGCCTATAATTCACCCCTCCACTTT. Amino acids: CASSLYGAYNSPLHF.

This CDR3 is CASSLVSDTEAFF. CDR3 nucleotides: TGTGCCAGCAGCTTAGTCAGCGACACTGAAGCTTTCTTT. This chain uses TRBV7-9 with TRBJ1-1, with no clear D. CDR1 SEHNR and CDR2 FQNEAQ come from the germline V gene (reference sequence). With 1 base removed from V and 3 bases from J, the gap between germline ends came to 6 bases. This CDR3 region has 13 residues.

The rearrangement uses TRBV7-8 and TRBJ2-5; D is unclear. CDR3 length equals 13 residues. V was cut by 5 bases and J by 5 bases, with 12 bases left in between. The V gene's germline CDR1 is SGHVS and CDR2 FQNEAQ. CDR3 amino acids: CASSTSPRETQYF. The CDR3 bases are TGTGCCAGCAGCACATCGCCGAGGGAGACCCAGTACTTC.

This clone was detected only a few times. J is TRBJ2-6 and V is TRBV28; 7 bases align to TRBD1. Per germline, CDR1 MDHEN and CDR2 SYDVKM. V was clipped by 5 bases and J by 0 bases; unmatched bases: 10. The CDR3 totals 18 residues. Here the CDR3 DNA reads TGTGCCAGCAGTACCGGGACAGTCTTTAGCTCTGGGGCCAACGTCCTGACTTTC. Amino acid sequence: CASSTGTVFSSGANVLTF.

In DNA, the CDR3 is TGTGCCAGCGTTCAGGGGGCGCGGGAGGAGCAGTACTTC. Encoded protein: CASVQGAREEQYF. The V and J genes are TRBV7-9 and TRBJ2-7; D perhaps matches TRBD1 (8 bases). Germline values: CDR1 SEHNR, CDR2 FQNEAQ (reference sequence). This CDR3 is built from 13 residues. Trimming left V 8 bases short and J 7 bases short, with 18 bases between.

The chain recombines TRBV6-5 with TRBJ1-5, with 10 bases that match TRBD1. The CDR3 has 14 amino acids. CDR1 is MNHEY, CDR2 SVGAGI, per germline. V trimming: 6 bases; J trimming: 6 bases; junction bases outside the gene matches: 5. Here the CDR3 DNA reads TGTGCCAGCAGGATAGGGACAGGGGTTCAGCCCCAGCATTTT. Amino acid sequence: CASRIGTGVQPQHF.

This rearrangement joins TRBV2 to TRBJ1-2; D remains unclear. V was pared by 3 bases and J by 3 bases, with 14 bases between. Germline CDR1 SNHLY, CDR2 FYNNEI. The CDR3 has 15 residues. The CDR3 is CASSDRYPQDYGYTF. The CDR3 coding sequence is TGTGCCAGCAGTGACAGGTATCCCCAGGACTATGGCTACACCTTC.

This chain connects TRBV19 to TRBJ2-2; weak D call: TRBD2 (5 bases). Trimming left V 5 bases short and J 5 bases short, with 15 bases between. CDR1 is LNHDA and CDR2 is SQIVND in the germline V gene (reference sequence). The CDR3 is made up of 15 amino acids. Written as DNA, the CDR3 is TGTGCCAGTAGTTTTACGGGGAGAGATACCGGGGAGCTGTTTTTT. Its translation is CASSFTGRDTGELFF. The variable domain in full, with the rest retrieved from reference TRBV19 and TRBJ2-2, is DGGITQSPKYLFRKEGQNVTLSCEQNLNHDAMYWYRQDPGQGLRLIYYSQIVNDFQKGDIAEGYSVSREKKESFPLTVTSAQKNPTAFYLCASSFTGRDTGELFFGEGSRLTVL.

The CDR3 loop is CASSRSGSEKYEQYF. The CDR3 coding sequence is TGCGCCAGCAGCCGGAGCGGGAGCGAGAAATACGAGCAGTACTTC. The V and J genes are TRBV5-1 and TRBJ2-7; 8 bases fit TRBD2. Germline loops: CDR1 SGHRS, CDR2 YFSETQ. The J segment lost 4 bases and the V segment lost 4 bases, leaving 10 bases of the junction unmatched. The CDR3 is made up of 15 amino acids. Looking up the rest from reference TRBV5-1 and TRBJ2-7 gives the full variable domain: KAGVTQTPRYLIKTRGQQVTLSCSPISGHRSVSWYQQTPGQGLQFLFEYFSETQRNKGNFPGRFSGRQFSNSRSEMNVSTLELGDSALYLCASSRSGSEKYEQYFGPGTRLTVT.

The chain links TRBV5-1 to TRBJ2-6, with 9 bases lining up with TRBD1. CDR1 SGHRS and CDR2 YFSETQ come from the germline V gene. The CDR3 covers 18 residues. Trimming removed 4 bases from V and 1 base from J; junction bases left unmatched: 9. The CDR3 region is CASSASTGGRSGANVLTF. DNA of the CDR3: TGCGCCAGCAGCGCCTCTACAGGGGGCCGATCTGGGGCCAACGTCCTGACTTTC.

The chain combines TRBV7-3 with TRBJ2-7; D remains unclear. The CDR3 is 13 residues long. Trimming took 4 bases from V and 2 from J, leaving 9 bases between them. Germline-derived CDR1 and CDR2 are SGHTA and FQGTGA. CDR3 sequence reads: CASSSLTAYEQYF. DNA of the CDR3: TGTGCCAGCAGCTCTCTCACGGCCTACGAGCAGTACTTC. Together with reference TRBV7-3 and TRBJ2-7, the CDR3 gives the full variable domain: GAGVSQTPSNKVTEKGKYVELRCDPISGHTALYWYRQSLGQGPEFLIYFQGTGAADDSGLPNDRFFAVRPEGSVSTLKIQRTERGDSAVYLCASSSLTAYEQYFGPGTRLTVT.

This clone was counted a single time. V and J are TRBV7-3 and TRBJ2-2, with a weak D call TRBD1 (7 bases). The CDR3 extends over 16 amino acids. V was clipped by 5 bases and J by 7 bases, with 20 bases between them. Germline-derived CDR1 and CDR2 are SGHTA and FQGTGA. The DNA for the CDR3 is TGTGCCAGCAGCCCAGGGGGGATCTTACAGATCGGGGAGCTGTTTTTT. Protein sequence: CASSPGGILQIGELFF.

The chain uses TRBV7-9 and TRBJ2-1, with D tentatively TRBD2 (6 bases). Germline assignment: CDR1 SEHNR and CDR2 FQNEAQ (reference sequence). Trimming left V 1 base short and J 10 bases short, with 17 bases between. The CDR3 spans 15 residues. CDR3 in amino acids: CASSLGAPLAGEQFF. CDR3 DNA: TGTGCCAGCAGCTTAGGGGCTCCTCTGGCGGGGGAGCAGTTCTTC.

About this clone itself: This specimen includes other DNA sequences encoding the same CDR3. The J gene is TRBJ1-3, the V gene TRBV9; perhaps TRBD1 as D (5 bases). This CDR3 contains 15 residues. Germline-derived CDR1 and CDR2 are SGDLS and YYNGEE. The germline V and J ends were trimmed by 0 bases and 3 bases, with 10 bases remaining between them. In nucleotides, the CDR3 is TGTGCCAGCAGCGTAGCAGGGCACAGTGGAAACACCATATATTTT. Its protein is CASSVAGHSGNTIYF.

J is TRBJ2-4 and V is TRBV19; D gene ambiguous. CDR1 and CDR2 (germline): LNHDA, SQIVND (reference sequence). Trimming removed 2 bases from V and 3 bases from J, with 8 bases in between. The CDR3 contains 14 residues. CDR3 residues: CASSIPSGKNIQYF. In nucleotides, the CDR3 is TGTGCCAGTAGTATACCCAGTGGCAAAAACATTCAGTACTTC.

The chain links TRBV27 to TRBJ2-4; D not resolved. CDR1 MNHEY and CDR2 SMNVEV come from the germline V gene (reference sequence). Trimming removed 6 bases from V and 6 bases from J, with 12 bases in between. This CDR3 has 13 residues. DNA for the CDR3: TGTGCCAGCAGCTTTATCCCCCCAAACATTCAGTACTTC. Residues: CASSFIPPNIQYF.